The 27 T cell receptor beta chains below all came from one sample that was sequenced in a study of cytomegalovirus exposure and HLA in healthy donors. PCR involved 60 Vbeta and 13 Jbeta primers. Only in-frame clones appear in the TCRdb table, and some are missing; sequencing was by immunoSEQ multiplex PCR. Here the sample spans about 85,000 clones, around 80% being singletons. The sample was PBMCs. These receptors were obtained from a woman aged 50 to 65 in good health and CMV-seropositive.

This clone was counted a few times. V gene TRBV19 combines with J gene TRBJ1-1; D call uncertain. The CDR3 length is 13 residues. Germline lookup yields CDR1 LNHDA and CDR2 SQIVND (reference sequence). The V end lost 5 bases, the J end lost 1 base, and 8 bases lay between the germline ends. The CDR3: CASSEQKNTEAFF. CDR3 DNA: TGTGCCAGTAGTGAACAGAAGAACACTGAAGCTTTCTTT.

The chain employs TRBV7-6 and TRBJ1-5, with D hard to call. Germline CDR1 reads SGHVS; CDR2 reads FNYEAQ. The CDR3 has 17 amino acids. Trimming stripped 6 bases from V and 0 bases from J, with 18 bases between. The CDR3 sequence: CASSPFGRETSNQPQHF. The CDR3 coding sequence is TGTGCCAGCAGTCCTTTTGGACGGGAAACTAGCAATCAGCCCCAGCATTTT.

This clone has only one observation. This chain joins TRBV27 and TRBJ2-1, with a weak D call TRBD1 (5 bases). Germline V lookup: CDR1 MNHEY, CDR2 SMNVEV (reference sequence). Trimming removed 7 bases at V and 7 bases at J, with 26 bases between. The CDR3 has 17 amino acids. This chain's CDR3 is CASIRGGGASPGNEQFF. CDR3 DNA sequence: TGTGCCAGCATAAGGGGCGGTGGGGCTTCACCCGGGAATGAGCAGTTCTTC.

This clone has more than one count but fewer than ten. The chain joins TRBV19 to TRBJ1-2, with TRBD1 matching over 8 bases. Germline CDR1 LNHDA, CDR2 SQIVND (reference sequence). The CDR3 extends over 12 amino acids. CDR3 amino acids: CVTGAVDYGYTF. The CDR3 nucleotides read TGTGTGACAGGGGCGGTGGACTATGGCTACACCTTC.

This clone was seen once. The rearrangement links TRBV6-5 to TRBJ1-1; 7 bases align to TRBD1. Germline V gene sequence: CDR1 MNHEY, CDR2 SVGAGI. V was pared by 6 bases and J by 4 bases, with 11 bases of the junction left unmatched. There are 15 residues in the CDR3. CDR3 loop: CASSPGTAQGTEAFF. CDR3 sequence (DNA): TGTGCCAGCAGCCCCGGGACAGCCCAGGGCACTGAAGCTTTCTTT.

This clone was counted only a few times. This CDR3 is also generated by other DNA sequences in the sample. The J gene is TRBJ1-2, the V gene TRBV7-3; 9 bases agree with TRBD1. Trimming cost V 4 bases and J 8 bases; bases outside gene matches: 5. The germline gives CDR1 SGHTA, CDR2 FQGTGA. This CDR3 comprises 13 residues. The CDR3 spells CASSYTGGAGYTF. The CDR3 DNA reads as TGTGCCAGCAGCTATACAGGGGGCGCAGGCTACACCTTC. The full variable domain, rest sourced from reference TRBV7-3 and TRBJ1-2, is GAGVSQTPSNKVTEKGKYVELRCDPISGHTALYWYRQSLGQGPEFLIYFQGTGAADDSGLPNDRFFAVRPEGSVSTLKIQRTERGDSAVYLCASSYTGGAGYTFGSGTRLTVV.

This chain joins TRBV5-8 and TRBJ2-5, with a weak D call TRBD2 (6 bases). The CDR3 is 13 residues long. Trimming shortened V by 4 bases and J by 11 bases, and 18 bases separated the two germline ends. CDR1 SGHTS and CDR2 YDEGEE come from the germline V gene. The CDR3 nucleotides read TGTGCCAGCAGCCTACGGACTACACCTTGGCAGTACTTC. Encoded protein: CASSLRTTPWQYF.

DNA of the CDR3: TGTGCCAGCAGCTCAGGGTCCCCCTACGAGCAGTACTTC. This translates into CASSSGSPYEQYF. V usage is TRBV7-9 and J usage is TRBJ2-7, with a possible D match to TRBD1 (5 bases). Germline assignment: CDR1 SEHNR and CDR2 FQNEAQ (reference sequence). The CDR3 runs 13 residues. V was pared by 4 bases and J by 2 bases, with 9 bases between.

This chain connects TRBV5-4 to TRBJ2-3, with 11 bases identical to TRBD2. Looked up from germline, CDR1 is SGHNT and CDR2 is YYREEE (reference sequence). This CDR3 is built from 16 residues. The junction had 4 bases not matched to a gene; V was cut back by 4 bases and J by 0 bases. DNA of the CDR3: TGTGCCAGCAGCGGGACTAGCGGTGCGAGCACAGATACGCAGTATTTT. Amino acid sequence: CASSGTSGASTDTQYF.

This clone was picked up a small number of times. The chain recombines TRBV5-4 with TRBJ1-1; no clear D. The CDR3 loop spans 12 amino acids. Germline CDR1 reads SGHNT; CDR2 reads YYREEE (reference sequence). Trimming removed 1 base from V and 7 bases from J, with 8 bases in between. The CDR3 loop reads CASSLYPLEAFF. The CDR3 DNA reads TGTGCCAGCAGCTTGTATCCTCTTGAAGCTTTCTTT.

The chain uses TRBV19 and TRBJ2-2; unclear D gene. The V gene lost 3 bases and the J gene lost 4 bases, with 9 bases spanning the gap. Germline-derived CDR1 and CDR2 are LNHDA and SQIVND (reference sequence). The CDR3 is 14 residues long. The CDR3 DNA reads TGTGCCAGTAGTATCGGCCCGGGCACCGGGGAGCTGTTTTTT. Translating it yields CASSIGPGTGELFF.

The V gene is TRBV19, the J gene TRBJ1-2, with TRBD1 as a possible D gene (6 bases). Deletions cut 3 bases from V and 3 bases from J, with 14 bases between. Per germline, CDR1 LNHDA and CDR2 SQIVND (reference sequence). The CDR3 runs to 15 residues. The CDR3 DNA is TGTGCCAGTAGTATGGGCACAGGGTTGGACTATGGCTACACCTTC. Translation gives CASSMGTGLDYGYTF.

V gene TRBV27 combines with J gene TRBJ2-7; perhaps TRBD2 as D (5 bases). The CDR3 is made up of 14 amino acids. Trimming removed 6 bases from V and 3 bases from J, with 15 bases in between. Germline V lookup: CDR1 MNHEY, CDR2 SMNVEV (reference sequence). CDR3 sequence: CASRIGVLDYEQYF. DNA of the CDR3: TGTGCCAGCAGAATCGGGGTCCTAGACTACGAGCAGTACTTC.

The rearrangement links TRBV6-1 to TRBJ2-7; the match to TRBD1 covers 7 bases. Unmatched junction bases numbered 9, after V lost 8 bases and J lost 2 bases. CDR3 length: 14 amino acids. Germline V gives CDR1 MNHNS, CDR2 SASEGT. This CDR3 is CASGRWQGAYEQYF. Written as DNA, the CDR3 is TGTGCCAGCGGCCGGTGGCAGGGGGCCTACGAGCAGTACTTC.

The chain's CDR3 is CASSLEWGGMDTQYF. The CDR3 nucleotides read TGCGCCAGCAGCTTGGAGTGGGGGGGGATGGATACGCAGTATTTT. The chain combines TRBV5-1 with TRBJ2-3, with TRBD2 matching over 7 bases. This CDR3 comprises 15 residues. The V gene end was trimmed by 0 bases and the J gene end by 6 bases; junction bases not matched to a gene: 7. The germline gives CDR1 SGHRS, CDR2 YFSETQ.

The rearrangement links TRBV6-1 to TRBJ2-5; D unclear. This CDR3 spans 11 amino acids. V lost 6 bases, J lost 5 bases, and 7 bases lay in between. The V gene's germline CDR1 is MNHNS and CDR2 SASEGT. The CDR3 nucleotides are TGTGCCAGCAGAGACTGGGAGACCCAGTACTTC. This sequence encodes CASRDWETQYF.

This clone was seen a single time. V gene TRBV5-1 combines with J gene TRBJ1-1; 8 bases line up with TRBD1. Germline lookup yields CDR1 SGHRS and CDR2 YFSETQ. After removal of 4 bases from V and 2 bases from J, the junction contained 4 bases not matched to a gene. The length of the CDR3 is 14 residues. The CDR3 DNA reads as TGCGCCAGCAGCGTTGGACAGGGCAACACTGAAGCTTTCTTT. Its translation is CASSVGQGNTEAFF.

J is TRBJ1-6 and V is TRBV5-1, with D possibly TRBD1 on 6 matching bases. With 0 bases removed from V and 7 bases from J, the gap between germline ends came to 8 bases. The CDR3 covers 14 residues. Germline CDR1 reads SGHRS; CDR2 reads YFSETQ. Written as DNA, the CDR3 is TGCGCCAGCAGCTTGGCACAGGGAAATTCACCCCTCCACTTT. This encodes CASSLAQGNSPLHF.

This clone was picked up one time. V is TRBV5-6 and J is TRBJ1-1; TRBD1 matches at 10 bases. Germline trimming cut 3 bases from V and 7 bases from J; bases unmatched to any gene: 3. CDR1 and CDR2 (germline): SGHDT, YYEEEE. The CDR3 extends over 13 amino acids. The DNA for the CDR3 is TGTGCCAGCAGCTCGGGACAGGGGAATGAAGCTTTCTTT. As protein: CASSSGQGNEAFF.

This clone appeared a single time. This rearrangement joins TRBV15 to TRBJ2-1; 11 nucleotides match TRBD2. Looked up from germline, CDR1 is LNHNV and CDR2 is YYDKDF (reference sequence). The CDR3 consists of 17 residues. Unmatched junction bases numbered 9, after V lost 2 bases and J lost 6 bases. CDR3 sequence reads: CATSRIFRLAGINEQFF. CDR3 DNA sequence: TGTGCCACCAGCAGAATCTTCCGACTAGCGGGGATCAATGAGCAGTTCTTC.

The J gene is TRBJ2-3, the V gene TRBV4-2, with TRBD1 matching over 7 bases. V lost 4 bases and J lost 1; bases outside the gene matches: 5. The CDR3 is 15 amino acids. In germline, CDR1 is LGHNA, CDR2 YNFKEQ. CDR3 loop: CASSPNRGGTDTQYF. The CDR3 nucleotides read TGTGCCAGCAGCCCGAACAGGGGCGGCACAGATACGCAGTATTTT.

The V and J genes are TRBV5-1 and TRBJ2-5; D might be TRBD2 (5 bases). This CDR3 is built from 15 residues. The germline V gene has CDR1 SGHRS and CDR2 YFSETQ. Trimming removed 2 bases from V and 4 bases from J, with 15 bases in between. The CDR3 DNA follows: TGCGCCAGCAGCTTCGGACTCCCTGTACGAGAGACCCAGTACTTC. It translates to CASSFGLPVRETQYF.

The chain couples TRBV27 to TRBJ1-4; no reliable D call. Germline V lookup: CDR1 MNHEY, CDR2 SMNVEV (reference sequence). Trimming stripped 2 bases from V and 0 bases from J, with 10 bases between. The CDR3 is 16 residues long. In DNA form, the CDR3 reads TGTGCCAGCAGTTTAGACACCACCGCAACTAATGAAAAACTGTTTTTT. This codes for CASSLDTTATNEKLFF.

J is TRBJ1-2 and V is TRBV19, with D perhaps TRBD1 (5 bases). The CDR3 is 15 amino acids. CDR1 and CDR2 from the germline V gene are LNHDA and SQIVND (reference sequence). V lost 5 bases, J lost 4 bases, and 17 bases lay in between. CDR3 loop: CASSLVPPGGYGYTF. The CDR3 region has the DNA TGTGCCAGTAGTTTGGTTCCTCCGGGGGGCTATGGCTACACCTTC.

The J gene is TRBJ2-3, the V gene TRBV5-4; D gene ambiguous. The CDR3 contains 13 residues. CDR1 is SGHNT and CDR2 is YYREEE in the germline V gene (reference sequence). Trimming took 0 bases from V and 3 from J, leaving 5 bases between them. The CDR3 is CASSLGQTDTQYF. In DNA form, the CDR3 reads TGTGCCAGCAGCTTGGGACAAACAGATACGCAGTATTTT.

The chain is built from TRBV5-1 and TRBJ2-2, with a tentative D call TRBD2 (6 bases). CDR3 size: 15 residues. Germline lookup yields CDR1 SGHRS and CDR2 YFSETQ. V was cut by 5 bases and J by 6 bases, with 17 bases left in between. In nucleotides, the CDR3 is TGCGCCAGCAGTCGTCTTGTTGGGGGGTCCGGGGAGCTGTTTTTT. It encodes CASSRLVGGSGELFF.

This clone was seen more than once but under ten times. This could be a read error, since a much larger clone is one nucleotide away. J is TRBJ2-6 and V is TRBV29-1, with TRBD1 identical over 10 bases. This CDR3 contains 19 residues. From germline, CDR1 is SQVTM and CDR2 ANQGSEA. The CDR3 DNA sequence: TGCTGCCCGTCTTGGCCTGAGGACAGGGGGGACTCTGGGGCCAACGTCCTGACTTTC. It codes for CCPSWPEDRGDSGANVLTF.